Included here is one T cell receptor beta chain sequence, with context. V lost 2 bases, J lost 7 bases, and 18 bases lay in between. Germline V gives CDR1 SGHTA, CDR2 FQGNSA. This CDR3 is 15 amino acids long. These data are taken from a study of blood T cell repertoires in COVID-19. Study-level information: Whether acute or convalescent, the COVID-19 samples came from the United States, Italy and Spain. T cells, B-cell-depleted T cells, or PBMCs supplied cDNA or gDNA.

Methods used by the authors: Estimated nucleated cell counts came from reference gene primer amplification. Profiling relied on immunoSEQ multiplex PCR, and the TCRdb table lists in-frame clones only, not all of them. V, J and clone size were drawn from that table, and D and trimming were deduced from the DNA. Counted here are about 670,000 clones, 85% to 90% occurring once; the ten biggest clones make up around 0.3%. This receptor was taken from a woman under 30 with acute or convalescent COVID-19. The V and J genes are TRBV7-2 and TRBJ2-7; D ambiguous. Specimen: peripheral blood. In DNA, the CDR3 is TGTGCCAGCAGCTTAACAGATAACTTCGCCTTAGAGCAGTACTTC. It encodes CASSLTDNFALEQYF. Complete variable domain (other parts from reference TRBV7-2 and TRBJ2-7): GAGVSQSPSNKVTEKGKDVELRCDPISGHTALYWYRQSLGQGLEFLIYFQGNSAPDKSGLPSDRFSAERTGGSVSTLTIQRTQQEDSAVYLCASSLTDNFALEQYFGPGTRLTVT.